This T cell receptor (beta chain) was observed in a study of blood T cell repertoires in COVID-19. V lost 2 bases and J 6 bases, leaving 4 bases between the germline ends. The CDR3 extends over 12 amino acids. The V gene's germline CDR1 is SGHTA and CDR2 FQGTGA. Clones were sequenced by immunoSEQ multiplex PCR, and TCRdb holds only the in-frame ones, with some missing. The sample lists about 400,000 clones, around 92% seen once, with 1% to 1.5% in the top ten. The TCR comes from a man aged 40-49 years with acute or convalescent COVID-19. The rearrangement joins TRBV7-3 to TRBJ2-2; D ambiguous. Sequencing used peripheral blood. The CDR3 bases are TGTGCCAGCAGCTTACCTCCCGGGGAGCTGTTTTTT. Encoded protein: CASSLPPGELFF.